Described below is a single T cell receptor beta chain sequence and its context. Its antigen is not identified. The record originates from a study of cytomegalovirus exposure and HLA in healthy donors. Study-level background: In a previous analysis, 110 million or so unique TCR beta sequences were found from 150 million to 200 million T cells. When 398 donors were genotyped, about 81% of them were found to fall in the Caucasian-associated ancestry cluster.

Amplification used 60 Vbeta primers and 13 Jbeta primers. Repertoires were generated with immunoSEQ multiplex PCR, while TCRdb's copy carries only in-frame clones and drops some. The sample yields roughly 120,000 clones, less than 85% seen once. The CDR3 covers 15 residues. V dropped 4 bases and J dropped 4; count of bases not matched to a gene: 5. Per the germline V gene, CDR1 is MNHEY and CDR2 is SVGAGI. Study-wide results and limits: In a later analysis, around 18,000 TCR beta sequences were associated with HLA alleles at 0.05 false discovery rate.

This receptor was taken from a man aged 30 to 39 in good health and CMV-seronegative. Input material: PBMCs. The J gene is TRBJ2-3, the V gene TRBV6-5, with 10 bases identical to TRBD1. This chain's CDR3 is CASSSPDRGSDTQYF. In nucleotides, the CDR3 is TGTGCCAGCAGTTCGCCGGACAGGGGGTCAGATACGCAGTATTTT.